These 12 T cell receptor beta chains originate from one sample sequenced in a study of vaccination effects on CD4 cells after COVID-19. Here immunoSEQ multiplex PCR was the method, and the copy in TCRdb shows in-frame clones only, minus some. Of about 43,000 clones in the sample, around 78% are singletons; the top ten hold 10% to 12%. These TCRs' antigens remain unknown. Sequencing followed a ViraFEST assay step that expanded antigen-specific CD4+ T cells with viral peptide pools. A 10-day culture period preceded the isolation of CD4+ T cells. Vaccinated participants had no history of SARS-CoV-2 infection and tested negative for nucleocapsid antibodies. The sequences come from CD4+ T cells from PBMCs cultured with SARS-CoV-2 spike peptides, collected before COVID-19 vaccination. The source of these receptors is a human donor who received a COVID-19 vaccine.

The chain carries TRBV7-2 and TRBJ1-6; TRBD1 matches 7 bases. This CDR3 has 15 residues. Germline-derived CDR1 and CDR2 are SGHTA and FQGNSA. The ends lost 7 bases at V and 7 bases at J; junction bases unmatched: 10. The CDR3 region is CASTQRGQANSPLHF. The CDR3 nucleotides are TGTGCCAGCACCCAAAGAGGACAGGCGAATTCACCCCTCCACTTT.

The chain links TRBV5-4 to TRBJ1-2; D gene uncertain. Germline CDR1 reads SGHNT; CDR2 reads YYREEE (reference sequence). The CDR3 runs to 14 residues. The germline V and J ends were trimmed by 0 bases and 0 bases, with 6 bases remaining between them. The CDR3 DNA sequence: TGTGCCAGCAGCTTGGGACCGGCTAACTATGGCTACACCTTC. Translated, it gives CASSLGPANYGYTF.

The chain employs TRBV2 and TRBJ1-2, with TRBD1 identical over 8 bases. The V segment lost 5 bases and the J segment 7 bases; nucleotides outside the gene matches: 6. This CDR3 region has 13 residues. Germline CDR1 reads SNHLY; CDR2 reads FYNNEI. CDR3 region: CASSQDRGSGYTF. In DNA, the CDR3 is TGTGCCAGCAGTCAAGACAGGGGAAGTGGCTACACCTTC.

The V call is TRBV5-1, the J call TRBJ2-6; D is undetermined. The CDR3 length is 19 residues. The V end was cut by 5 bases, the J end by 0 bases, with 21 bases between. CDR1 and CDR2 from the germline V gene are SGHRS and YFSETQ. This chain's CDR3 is CASSSDPRGGSSGANVLTF. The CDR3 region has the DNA TGCGCCAGCAGTTCGGACCCACGCGGCGGCTCCTCTGGGGCCAACGTCCTGACTTTC.

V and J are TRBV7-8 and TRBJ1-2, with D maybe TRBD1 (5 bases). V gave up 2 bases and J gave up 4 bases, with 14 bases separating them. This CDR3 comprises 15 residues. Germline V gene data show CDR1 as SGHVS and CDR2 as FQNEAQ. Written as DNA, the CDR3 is TGTGCCAGCAGCTTAATCTTGACAGACCTCTATGGCTACACCTTC. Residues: CASSLILTDLYGYTF.

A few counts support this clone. The CDR3 region is CASSLRDRDFHGELFF. CDR3 nucleotide sequence: TGTGCCAGCAGCCTCCGGGACAGGGACTTTCACGGGGAGCTGTTTTTT. This sequence joins TRBV7-2 and TRBJ2-2; TRBD1 matches at 9 bases. The CDR3 has 16 amino acids. With V trimmed by 5 bases and J by 7 bases, 11 bases remained unmatched. Germline V gene sequence: CDR1 SGHTA, CDR2 FQGNSA.

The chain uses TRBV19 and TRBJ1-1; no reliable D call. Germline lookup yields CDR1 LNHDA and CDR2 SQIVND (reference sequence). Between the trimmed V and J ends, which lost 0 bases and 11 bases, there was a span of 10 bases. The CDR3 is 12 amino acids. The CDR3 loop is CASSIESGRAFF. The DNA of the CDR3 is TGTGCCAGTAGTATAGAGAGTGGGCGGGCTTTCTTT.

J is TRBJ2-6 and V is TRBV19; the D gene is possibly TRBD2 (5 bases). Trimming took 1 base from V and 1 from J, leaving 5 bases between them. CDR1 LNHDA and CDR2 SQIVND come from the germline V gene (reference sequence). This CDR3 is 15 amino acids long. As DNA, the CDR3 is TGTGCCAGTAGTATAGGGAGGTCTGGGGCCAACGTCCTGACTTTC. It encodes CASSIGRSGANVLTF.

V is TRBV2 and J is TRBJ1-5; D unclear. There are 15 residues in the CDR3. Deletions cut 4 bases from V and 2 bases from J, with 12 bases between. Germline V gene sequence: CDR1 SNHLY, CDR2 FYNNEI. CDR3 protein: CASSGEREGNQPQHF. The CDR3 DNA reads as TGTGCCAGCAGTGGGGAAAGGGAGGGCAATCAGCCCCAGCATTTT.

The chain's CDR3 is CASSLGQGGGQPQHF. CDR3 DNA sequence: TGCGCCAGCAGCCTCGGACAGGGGGGAGGTCAGCCCCAGCATTTT. The chain links TRBV4-1 to TRBJ1-5; 10 bases agree with TRBD1. Germline V CDR1 and CDR2: MGHRA, YSYEKL. The CDR3 is 15 residues long. Trimming at V came to 4 bases and at J to 6 bases, leaving 6 bases not matched to a gene.

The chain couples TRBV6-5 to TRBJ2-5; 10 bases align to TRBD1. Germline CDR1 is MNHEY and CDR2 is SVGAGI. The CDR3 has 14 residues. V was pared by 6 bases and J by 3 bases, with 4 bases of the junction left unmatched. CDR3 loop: CASSMGQGKETQYF. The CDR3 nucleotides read TGTGCCAGCAGCATGGGACAGGGGAAAGAGACCCAGTACTTC.

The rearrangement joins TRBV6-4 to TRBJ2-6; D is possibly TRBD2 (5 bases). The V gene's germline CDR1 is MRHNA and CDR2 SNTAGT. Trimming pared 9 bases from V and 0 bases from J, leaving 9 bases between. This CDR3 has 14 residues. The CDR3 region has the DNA TGTGCCAGTATGAGGGACTCTGGGGCCAACGTCCTGACTTTC. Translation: CASMRDSGANVLTF.